A single sample is the source of the 13 T cell receptor beta chains below, sequenced in a study of blood T cells in healthy people across ages. Using a J-beta primer mix together with a sample-barcoded 5' primer, a second PCR was run for about 6 to 12 cycles. MiXCR was run by TCRdb on the 5' RACE reads, yielding one entry per CDR3 protein. The sample carries about 1.5 million distinct CDR3 sequences, around 40% recorded once. Sequencing input: blood. The receptors were gathered from a woman aged 18-29 years in good health.

The chain employs TRBV2 and TRBJ2-1; 10 bases are a match to TRBD2. The V gene's germline CDR1 is SNHLY and CDR2 FYNNEI. The V gene end was trimmed by 5 bases and the J gene end by 9 bases; junction bases not matched to a gene: 7. The CDR3 totals 14 residues. The CDR3 sequence is CASSSTGTSVEQFF. The CDR3 DNA follows: TGTGCCAGCAGTTCGACCGGGACTAGCGTTGAGCAGTTCTTC.

This clonotype was detected a few times. The rearrangement links TRBV27 to TRBJ1-6; D remains ambiguous. This CDR3 has 15 residues. The germline V and J ends were trimmed by 3 bases and 2 bases, with 8 bases remaining between them. Germline V gene data show CDR1 as MNHEY and CDR2 as SMNVEV (reference sequence). The chain's CDR3 is CASSFGLTYNSPLHF. In DNA, the CDR3 is TGTGCCAGCAGTTTCGGCCTTACCTATAATTCACCCCTCCACTTT.

A few counts support this clonotype. The V call is TRBV29-1, the J call TRBJ2-3; 7 bases fit TRBD1. The CDR3 has 13 residues. The V gene end was trimmed by 5 bases and the J gene end by 2 bases; junction bases not matched to a gene: 4. Germline values: CDR1 SQVTM, CDR2 ANQGSEA. CDR3: CSVPGQLTDTQYF. The CDR3 DNA is TGCAGCGTTCCGGGACAGCTCACAGATACGCAGTATTTT.

This chain links TRBV20-1 with TRBJ1-1; D is ambiguous. Germline V gene lookup returns CDR1 DFQATT and CDR2 SNEGSKA (reference sequence). Trimming stripped 1 base from V and 8 bases from J, with 8 bases between. This CDR3 spans 11 amino acids. The CDR3 bases are TGCAGTGCTAGAGTTTTACAAGAAGCTTTCTTT. It is translated as CSARVLQEAFF.

This clonotype was counted a few times. The chain joins TRBV2 to TRBJ2-3; D assignment may be TRBD1 or TRBD2 (5 bases each). The germline V gene has CDR1 SNHLY and CDR2 FYNNEI. The CDR3 is 15 residues long. V gave up 1 base and J gave up 2 bases, with 10 bases separating them. This chain's CDR3 is CASSEGGTYTDTQYF. The CDR3 bases are TGTGCCAGCAGTGAAGGGGGGACCTACACAGATACGCAGTATTTT.

The chain carries TRBV21-1 and TRBJ2-2; the table calls TRBD2, which could not be checked here. TRBV21-1 is assigned pseudogene status. The CDR3 spans 16 residues. The CDR3 protein is CASSKVAGIRTGELFF. Here the CDR3 DNA reads TGTGCCAGCAGCAAAGTGGCGGGGATTAGGACCGGGGAGCTGTTTTTT.

This clonotype was observed a few times. The genes are TRBV12-3 or TRBV12-4 and TRBJ2-1; perhaps TRBD2 as D (6 bases). The CDR3 is 13 amino acids. The V gene lost 3 bases and the J gene lost 10 bases, with 13 bases spanning the gap. The CDR3: CASSFGTLREQFF. The DNA of the CDR3 is TGTGCCAGCAGTTTCGGGACTCTTCGGGAGCAGTTCTTC.

J is TRBJ1-1 and V is TRBV7-9, with 7 bases lining up with TRBD1. The CDR3 is 14 amino acids. V was clipped by 9 bases and J by 2 bases; unmatched bases: 9. Germline CDR1 and CDR2: SEHNR and FQNEAQ (reference sequence). For the CDR3, the DNA is TGTGCCAGTGTACCGGGACAGATTAACACTGAAGCTTTCTTT. Translation gives CASVPGQINTEAFF.

The chain joins TRBV12-3 or TRBV12-4 to TRBJ2-5; D call uncertain. The J call may be mistaken, given a closer DNA end match to TRBJ2-7. CDR3 length: 11 residues. The CDR3 nucleotides are TGTGCCAGCACCCTCGTGGGCGAGCAGTACTTC. Translated, it gives CASTLVGEQYF.

This sequence joins TRBV29-1 and TRBJ2-5; TRBD1 matches 11 bases. This CDR3 spans 13 amino acids. Germline CDR1 and CDR2: SQVTM and ANQGSEA. Trimming cost V 4 bases and J 11 bases; bases outside gene matches: 9. The CDR3 nucleotides read TGCAGCGTTGCCGGGACAGGGGGTCGGGAGCAGTACTTC. It encodes CSVAGTGGREQYF.

Only a few counts were recorded for this clonotype. At one of its ends the junction is not consistent with the germline gene, which may arise from a read error. Here the CDR3 reads CSAWFLAGVNDQFF. The CDR3, as DNA: TGCAGTGCCTGGTTCCTAGCGGGAGTCAATGATCAGTTCTTC. J is TRBJ2-1 and V is TRBV20-1; 10 positions agree with TRBD2. Germline V gene sequence: CDR1 DFQATT, CDR2 SNEGSKA (reference sequence). This CDR3 is 14 amino acids long.

This clonotype was seen a few times. The chain has TRBV29-1 and TRBJ1-2; 8 bases fit TRBD1. The CDR3 consists of 14 residues. Germline loops: CDR1 SQVTM, CDR2 ANQGSEA. Unmatched junction bases numbered 8, after V lost 5 bases and J lost 3 bases. The DNA of the CDR3 is TGCAGCGTTCCGACGGACAGGGCAGACTATGGCTACACCTTC. Translation gives CSVPTDRADYGYTF.

CDR3 sequence reads: CAISFGTTNTEAFF. CDR3 coding DNA: TGTGCCATCAGCTTCGGCACGACGAACACTGAAGCTTTCTTT. The V and J genes are TRBV10-3 and TRBJ1-1; D unresolved. The CDR3 runs to 14 residues. Germline CDR1 and CDR2: ENHRY and SYGVKD. V lost 6 bases to trimming and J lost 1 base, with 12 bases between them.